The sequence of this T cell receptor (beta chain) was determined in a study of cytomegalovirus exposure and HLA in healthy donors. V was trimmed by 1 base and J by 2 bases, leaving 10 bases between them. The CDR3 has 14 residues. Germline V gene data show CDR1 as SGHRS and CDR2 as YFSETQ. With 60 Vbeta and 13 Jbeta primers, the PCR was carried out. The data were produced by immunoSEQ multiplex PCR, yet TCRdb's version contains in-frame clones alone and is incomplete. The repertoire holds about 140,000 clones, with about three quarters as singletons. This receptor was identified in a female donor in good health and CMV-seronegative. The sequenced sample consisted of PBMCs. This sequence joins TRBV5-1 and TRBJ2-7; D not resolved. The CDR3 is CASSLLTTAYEQYF. The CDR3 DNA reads TGCGCCAGCAGCTTGCTAACTACCGCCTACGAGCAGTACTTC. The full variable domain, in which reference TRBV5-1 and TRBJ2-7 provide the parts outside the CDR3, is KAGVTQTPRYLIKTRGQQVTLSCSPISGHRSVSWYQQTPGQGLQFLFEYFSETQRNKGNFPGRFSGRQFSNSRSEMNVSTLELGDSALYLCASSLLTTAYEQYFGPGTRLTVT.